A single T cell receptor beta chain is shown here with its context. Its antigen is not identified. Carried by the TCR beta cDNA libraries were unique molecular identifiers. TCRdb used MiXCR to reprocess the PCR reads, holding one entry per CDR3 protein. The table includes hundreds of thousands of distinct CDR3 sequences, about 53% detected once. This record comes from a study of post-analysis software for immune sequencing data. General study results and limits: Compared with controls, patients had more of 4 or 5 TRBV segments, including TRBV5-6, TRBV5-1 and TRBV20-1.

Germline V gene sequence: CDR1 SQVTM, CDR2 ANQGSEA. The V gene lost 2 bases and the J gene lost 10 bases, with 9 bases spanning the gap. There are 11 residues in the CDR3. The gene calls are TRBV29-1 and TRBJ2-1; D unresolved. Sequencing was performed on blood. The TCR was taken from a girl aged 10 to 17 with multiple sclerosis. In DNA, the CDR3 is TGCAGCGTTGAACGCTGGAGAGAGCAGTTCTTC. It encodes CSVERWREQFF.